This T cell receptor beta chain was observed in a study of T-cell reconstitution after alpha-beta-depleted transplantation in children. The CDR3 covers 14 residues. V was shortened by 6 bases and J by 1 base, with 12 bases between the two germline ends. Using unique molecular identifiers, the investigators prepared the TCRbeta library. TCRdb fed the PCR reads into MiXCR, producing one record per CDR3 protein. The data contain some 390,000 distinct CDR3 sequences, around 20% of them seen just once; the ten biggest clones take up around 4%. This material consisted of PBMCs from the stem cell graft donor, taken from the stem cell graft. The rearrangement links TRBV12-3 or TRBV12-4 to TRBJ2-5; D remains unclear. This receptor was obtained from a human donor who donated a stem cell graft to a child with acute myeloid leukemia. The CDR3 DNA reads as TGTGCCAGCAGCCAAACGGCGGCCCAAGAGACCCAGTACTTC. Translated: CASSQTAAQETQYF.